The 6 T cell receptor beta chains in this list originate from one sample, sequenced in a study of T-cell reconstitution after alpha-beta-depleted transplantation in children. Library preparation (for TCRbeta) was performed with unique molecular identifiers. TCRdb independently ran MiXCR on the PCR reads; one entry per CDR3 protein. Of about a million distinct CDR3 sequences listed, about 29% are singletons. The source was PBMCs, mostly from graft donor cells, collected 360 days after TCRalphabeta/CD19-depleted stem cell transplant. These receptors originate from a boy less than two years old who had a stem cell transplant for SCID, so the T cells may come from the graft donor.

In its sample, this clonotype was seen a few times. This chain uses TRBV28 with TRBJ2-7; D may be TRBD1 or TRBD2 (5 bases each). V shed 6 bases and J shed 2 bases, with 14 bases lying between them. There are 14 residues in the CDR3. CDR1 MDHEN and CDR2 SYDVKM come from the germline V gene. CDR3 DNA sequence: TGTGCCAGCAGCTGGGACGTACGGACCTACGAGCAGTACTTC. Translation gives CASSWDVRTYEQYF. The variable domain in full, with the rest retrieved from reference TRBV28 and TRBJ2-7, is DVKVTQSSRYLVKRTGEKVFLECVQDMDHENMFWYRQDPGLGLRLIYFSYDVKMKEKGDIPEGYSVSREKKERFSLILESASTNQTSMYLCASSWDVRTYEQYFGPGTRLTVT.

This clonotype was observed at least ten times. The rearrangement uses TRBV29-1 and TRBJ2-3; perhaps D is TRBD1 or TRBD2 (5 bases each). This CDR3 spans 12 amino acids. Trimming took off 4 bases at V and 2 bases at J, with 7 bases between the two ends. The germline V gene encodes CDR1 SQVTM and CDR2 ANQGSEA. The CDR3 protein is CSVAGTTDTQYF. The CDR3 region has the DNA TGCAGCGTTGCCGGGACCACAGATACGCAGTATTTT.

This clonotype occurred a few times. The V call is TRBV2, the J call TRBJ2-7; D not resolved. CDR1 is SNHLY and CDR2 is FYNNEI in the germline V gene. The CDR3 loop spans 12 amino acids. With 6 bases removed from V and 1 base from J, the gap between germline ends came to 7 bases. The CDR3 DNA follows: TGTGCCAGCAGGCAGGATTCCTACGAGCAGTACTTC. Translated, it gives CASRQDSYEQYF.

The table lists this clonotype with a few counts. CDR3 in amino acids: CASSFWTLGTEAFF. The CDR3 coding sequence is TGTGCCAGCAGTTTCTGGACTCTGGGTACTGAAGCTTTCTTT. The rearrangement links TRBV12-3 or TRBV12-4 to TRBJ1-1; D not resolved. The CDR3 loop spans 14 amino acids. Trimming left V 3 bases short and J 5 bases short, with 13 bases between.

The chain couples TRBV7-3 to TRBJ1-1; D might be TRBD1 (6 bases). Trimming pared 5 bases from V and 6 bases from J, leaving 16 bases between. The germline gives CDR1 SGHTA, CDR2 FQGTGA. The CDR3 is 14 residues long. Here the CDR3 reads CASSPQGKYAEAFF. CDR3 DNA: TGTGCCAGCAGCCCCCAGGGGAAATACGCTGAAGCTTTCTTT.

This chain uses TRBV18 with TRBJ1-2; D is uncertain. Germline lookup yields CDR1 KGHSH and CDR2 LQKENI. The V and J ends lost 0 bases and 0 bases respectively, with 11 bases between them. CDR3 length equals 16 residues. Written as DNA, the CDR3 is TGTGCCAGCTCACCACCGGGAGTTACAGCTAACTATGGCTACACCTTC. It translates to CASSPPGVTANYGYTF.